Sequencing of this T cell receptor (beta chain) was carried out in a study of monozygotic twins with inflammatory bowel disease. As regards this clonotype: Its antigen is not identified.

Germline V lookup: CDR1 DFQATT, CDR2 SNEGSKA (reference sequence). The CDR3 length is 14 residues. TCRdb re-called the 5' RACE reads; every CDR3 protein appears as one record, without DNA. The sample totals about 330,000 distinct CDR3 sequences. Points from the study as a whole: The data offered no way to tell different T cell subtypes apart.

Someone took a roughly 2.7 ml blood sample from each of the donors. Material: blood. This receptor was taken from a human donor with ulcerative colitis or Crohn's disease, or a healthy co-twin of an affected twin (not recorded which). This sequence joins TRBV20-1 and TRBJ1-5; without DNA, the TCRdb call of TRBD1 cannot be checked. CDR3 in amino acids: CSARAGTGNQPQHF.